This entry is about one T cell receptor beta chain. The antigen is not known. The assay was immunoSEQ multiplex PCR, and TCRdb's table has in-frame clones only and misses some. In the table there are 2 million to 2.5 million clones, approximately 95% of which are singletons. The CDR3 runs 14 residues. From germline, CDR1 is SQVTM and CDR2 ANQGSEA. V lost 5 bases and J lost 4; bases outside the gene matches: 8. The sample comes from a study of shared clonotypes between healthy human individuals. Study results and limitations: It was the non-shared clonotypes that had lower generation probabilities than clonotypes shared by all four donors.

This clonotype originated in a man between 18 and 29 years old in good health. Some clones in this sample may be carry-over from other donors' samples. The sample comprised naive CD4+ T cells from PBMCs. Subset described: CD45RA+ positively selected. This rearrangement joins TRBV29-1 to TRBJ2-5, with 9 nucleotides matching TRBD1. The CDR3 DNA is TGCAGCGTTCAAATAGACAGGGGGGCAGAGACCCAGTACTTC. It is translated as CSVQIDRGAETQYF.